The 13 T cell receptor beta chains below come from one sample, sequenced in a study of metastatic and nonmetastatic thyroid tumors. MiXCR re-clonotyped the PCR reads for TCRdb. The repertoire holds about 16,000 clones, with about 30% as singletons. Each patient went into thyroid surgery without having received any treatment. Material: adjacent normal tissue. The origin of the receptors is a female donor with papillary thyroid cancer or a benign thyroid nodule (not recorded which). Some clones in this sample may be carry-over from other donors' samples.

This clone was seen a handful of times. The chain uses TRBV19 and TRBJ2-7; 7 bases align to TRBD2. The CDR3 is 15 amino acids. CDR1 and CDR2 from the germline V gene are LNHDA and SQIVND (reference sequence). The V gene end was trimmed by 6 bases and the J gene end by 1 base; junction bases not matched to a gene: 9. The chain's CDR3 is CASRLVGGGSYEQYF. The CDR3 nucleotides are TGTGCCAGTAGGCTCGTTGGGGGGGGATCCTACGAGCAGTACTTC.

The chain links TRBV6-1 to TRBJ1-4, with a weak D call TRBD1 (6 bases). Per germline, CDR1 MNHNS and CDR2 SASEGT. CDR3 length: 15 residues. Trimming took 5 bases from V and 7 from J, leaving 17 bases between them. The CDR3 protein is CASSRQAGTLEKLFF. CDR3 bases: TGTGCCAGCAGTCGCCAAGCAGGGACACTTGAAAAACTGTTTTTT.

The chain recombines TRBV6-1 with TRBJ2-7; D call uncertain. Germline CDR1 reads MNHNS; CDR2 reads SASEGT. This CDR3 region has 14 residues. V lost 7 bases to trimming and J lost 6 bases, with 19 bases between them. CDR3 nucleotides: TGTGCCAGCACCTCCATAGGACGGCAGCGCGAGCAGTACTTC. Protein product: CASTSIGRQREQYF.

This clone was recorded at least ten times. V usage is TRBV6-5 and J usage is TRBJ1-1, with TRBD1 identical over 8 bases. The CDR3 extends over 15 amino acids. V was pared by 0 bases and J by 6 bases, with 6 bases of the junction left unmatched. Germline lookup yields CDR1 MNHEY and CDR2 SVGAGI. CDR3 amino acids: CASSYSTTGGPEAFF. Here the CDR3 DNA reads TGTGCCAGCAGTTACTCGACCACAGGGGGGCCTGAAGCTTTCTTT.

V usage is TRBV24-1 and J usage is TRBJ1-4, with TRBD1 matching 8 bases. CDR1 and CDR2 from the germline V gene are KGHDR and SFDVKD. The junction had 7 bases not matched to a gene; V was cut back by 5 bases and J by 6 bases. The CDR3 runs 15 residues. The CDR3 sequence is CATSGTGNEDEKLFF. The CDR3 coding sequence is TGTGCCACCAGTGGGACAGGGAATGAGGATGAAAAACTGTTTTTT.

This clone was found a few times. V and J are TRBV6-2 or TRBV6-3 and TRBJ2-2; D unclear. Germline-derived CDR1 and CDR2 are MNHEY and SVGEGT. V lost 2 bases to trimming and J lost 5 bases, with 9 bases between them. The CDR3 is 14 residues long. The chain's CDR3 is CASSYPGRTGELFF. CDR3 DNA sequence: TGTGCCAGCAGTTACCCCGGACGGACCGGGGAGCTGTTTTTT.

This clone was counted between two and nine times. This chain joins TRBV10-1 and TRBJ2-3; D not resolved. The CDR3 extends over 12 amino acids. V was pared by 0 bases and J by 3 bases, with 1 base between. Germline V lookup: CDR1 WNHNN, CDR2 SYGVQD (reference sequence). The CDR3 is CASSESTDTQYF. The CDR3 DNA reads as TGCGCCAGCAGTGAGTCGACAGATACGCAGTATTTT.

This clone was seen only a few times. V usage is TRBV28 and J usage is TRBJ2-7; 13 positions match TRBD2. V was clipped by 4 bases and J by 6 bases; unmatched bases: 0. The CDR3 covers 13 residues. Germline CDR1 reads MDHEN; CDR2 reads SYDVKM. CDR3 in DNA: TGTGCCAGCAGTTGGACTAGCGGGAGCGAGCAGTACTTC. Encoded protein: CASSWTSGSEQYF. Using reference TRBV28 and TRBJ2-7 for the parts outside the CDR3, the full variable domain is DVKVTQSSRYLVKRTGEKVFLECVQDMDHENMFWYRQDPGLGLRLIYFSYDVKMKEKGDIPEGYSVSREKKERFSLILESASTNQTSMYLCASSWTSGSEQYFGPGTRLTVT.

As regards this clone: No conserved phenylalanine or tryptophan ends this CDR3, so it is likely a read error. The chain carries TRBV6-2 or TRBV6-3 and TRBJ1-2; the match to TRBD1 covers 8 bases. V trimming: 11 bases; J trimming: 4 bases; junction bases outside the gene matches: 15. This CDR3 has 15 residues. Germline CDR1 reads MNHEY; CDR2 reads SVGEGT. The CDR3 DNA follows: TGTGCCGCGGGCCGCGGGACAGGTCAATTCTATGGCTACACCCTC. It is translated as CAAGRGTGQFYGYTL.

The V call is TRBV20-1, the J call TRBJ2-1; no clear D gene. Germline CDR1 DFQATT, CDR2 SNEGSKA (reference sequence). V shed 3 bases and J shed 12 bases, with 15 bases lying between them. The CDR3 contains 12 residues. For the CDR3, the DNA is TGCAGTGCTAGCTCTACGGCTGGTGGGCAGTTCTTC. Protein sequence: CSASSTAGGQFF.

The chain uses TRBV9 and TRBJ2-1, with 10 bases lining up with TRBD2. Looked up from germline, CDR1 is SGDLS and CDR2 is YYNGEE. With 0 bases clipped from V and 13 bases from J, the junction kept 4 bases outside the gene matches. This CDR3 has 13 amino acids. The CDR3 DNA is TGTGCCAGCAGCGTAGCGTCTAGCGGGAGACAGTTCTTC. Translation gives CASSVASSGRQFF.

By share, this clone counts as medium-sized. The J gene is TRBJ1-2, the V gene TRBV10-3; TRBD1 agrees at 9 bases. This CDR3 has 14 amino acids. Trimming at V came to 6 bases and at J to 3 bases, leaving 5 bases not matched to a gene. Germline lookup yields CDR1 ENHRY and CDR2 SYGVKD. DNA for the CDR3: TGTGCCATCAGAAGCGGGACAGGGCACTATGGCTACACCTTC. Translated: CAIRSGTGHYGYTF.

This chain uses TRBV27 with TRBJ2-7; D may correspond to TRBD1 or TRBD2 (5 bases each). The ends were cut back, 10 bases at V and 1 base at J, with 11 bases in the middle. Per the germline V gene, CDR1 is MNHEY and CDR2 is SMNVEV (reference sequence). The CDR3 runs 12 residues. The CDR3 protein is CATRDASYEQYF. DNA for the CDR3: TGTGCCACCCGGGACGCTTCCTACGAGCAGTACTTC.